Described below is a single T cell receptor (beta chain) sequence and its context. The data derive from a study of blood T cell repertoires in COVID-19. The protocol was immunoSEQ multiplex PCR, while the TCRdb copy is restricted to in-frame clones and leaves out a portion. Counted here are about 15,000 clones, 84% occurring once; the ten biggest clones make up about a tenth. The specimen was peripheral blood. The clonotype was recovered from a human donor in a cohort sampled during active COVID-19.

The CDR3 spells CASSDSKSSYEQYF. For the CDR3, the DNA is TGTGCCAGCAGCGACAGTAAAAGCTCCTACGAGCAGTACTTC. The genes are TRBV5-6 and TRBJ2-7; D possibly corresponds to TRBD1 (5 bases). Germline CDR1 is SGHDT and CDR2 is YYEEEE. CDR3 length: 14 residues. Trimming removed 4 bases from V and 0 bases from J, with 11 bases in between.